These 4 T cell receptor beta chains originate from one sample sequenced in a study of blood T cell repertoires in COVID-19. The method was immunoSEQ multiplex PCR; TCRdb's version includes in-frame clones alone and lacks a portion of them. This sample has about 270,000 clones, with 88% found just once. The sequenced sample was PBMCs or T cells enriched from blood (not recorded which). These receptor sequences come from a woman aged 60-75 years in a cohort exposed to, infected with or recovered from COVID-19 (not recorded which).

V gene TRBV19 combines with J gene TRBJ2-1; D gene unclear. The germline V and J ends were trimmed by 1 base and 4 bases, with 8 bases remaining between them. Germline V gene sequence: CDR1 LNHDA, CDR2 SQIVND (reference sequence). The CDR3 is made up of 14 amino acids. The CDR3 sequence is CASSIVPGYNEQFF. The CDR3 nucleotides are TGTGCCAGTAGTATAGTCCCCGGTTACAATGAGCAGTTCTTC.

The chain recombines TRBV19 with TRBJ1-1; D not certain. Trimming stripped 5 bases from V and 4 bases from J, with 11 bases between. Germline V CDR1 and CDR2: LNHDA, SQIVND (reference sequence). The CDR3 has 13 amino acids. The CDR3 loop reads CASSWRGSTEAFF. The CDR3 DNA follows: TGTGCCAGTAGTTGGCGAGGAAGCACTGAAGCTTTCTTT.

A few counts support this clone. The chain couples TRBV7-6 to TRBJ1-5, with 8 bases aligning to TRBD1. Per the germline V gene, CDR1 is SGHVS and CDR2 is FNYEAQ. This CDR3 has 17 amino acids. V shed 5 bases, J shed 0 bases, and the junction held 9 bases outside the gene matches. CDR3 DNA sequence: TGTGCCAGCAGCCCGGGACAGGCTGAGTATAGCAATCAGCCCCAGCATTTT. It is translated as CASSPGQAEYSNQPQHF. The whole variable domain, filled in from reference TRBV7-6 and TRBJ1-5, reads GAGVSQSPRYKVTKRGQDVALRCDPISGHVSLYWYRQALGQGPEFLTYFNYEAQQDKSGLPNDRFSAERPEGSISTLTIQRTEQRDSAMYRCASSPGQAEYSNQPQHFGDGTRLSIL.

The chain joins TRBV4-1 to TRBJ1-5, with a weak D call TRBD1 (5 bases). The CDR3 spans 16 residues. The V end lost 1 base, the J end lost 3 bases, and 13 bases lay between the germline ends. The germline V gene has CDR1 MGHRA and CDR2 YSYEKL. CDR3 nucleotide sequence: TGCGCCAGCAGCCAAGGCGGGGCACAGACCAATCAGCCCCAGCATTTT. Translation: CASSQGGAQTNQPQHF.